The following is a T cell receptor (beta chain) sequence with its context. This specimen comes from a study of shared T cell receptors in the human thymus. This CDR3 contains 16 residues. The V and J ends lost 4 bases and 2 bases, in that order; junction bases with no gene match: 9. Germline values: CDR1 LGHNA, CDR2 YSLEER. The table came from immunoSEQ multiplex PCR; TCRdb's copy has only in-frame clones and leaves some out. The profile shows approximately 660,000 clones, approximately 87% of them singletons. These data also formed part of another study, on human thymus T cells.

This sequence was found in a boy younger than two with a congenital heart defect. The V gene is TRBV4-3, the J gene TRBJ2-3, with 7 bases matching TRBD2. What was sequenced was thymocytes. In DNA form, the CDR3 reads TGCGCCAGCAGCCCTTACCCTAGCGGAACCACAGATACGCAGTATTTT. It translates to CASSPYPSGTTDTQYF.